This is a list of T cell receptor beta chains from one sample in a study of follicular helper T cells after annual influenza vaccination. The protocol was immunoSEQ multiplex PCR, while the TCRdb copy is restricted to in-frame clones and leaves out a portion. Found here are about 9,400 clones, about 82% of them singletons; the top ten hold 1.5%. The sample in question was CXCR5+ CD38- circulating T follicular helper cells from blood, obtained on the day of influenza vaccination. Source of these receptors: an adult who received the influenza vaccine. Both conserved end residues are part of each CDR3. The order of the fields is V gene, D gene, clone size, J gene, CDR3 DNA, CDR3 protein. A D gene is named only where the DNA matches it firmly. Clone sizes are given selectively: once, few, many, or a class where the clone is expanded.

v_call: TRBV11-2
d_call: TRBD2
clone_size: once
j_call: TRBJ2-1
cdr3_nt: TGTGCCAGCAGCTCCCTGAGGACTAGCGGTCTTGAGCAGTTCTTC
cdr3_aa: CASSSLRTSGLEQFF

v_call: TRBV28
d_call: .
clone_size: few
j_call: TRBJ1-2
cdr3_nt: TGTGCCAGCAGGCGCTCAGGGGAGAAAGGCTACACCTTC
cdr3_aa: CASRRSGEKGYTF

v_call: TRBV12-2
d_call: .
clone_size: once
j_call: TRBJ2-3
cdr3_nt: TGTGCAAGTCGCCTTGGACTAAACGGGCTCACAGATACGCAGTATTTT
cdr3_aa: CASRLGLNGLTDTQYF

v_call: TRBV11-2
d_call: TRBD2
clone_size: .
j_call: TRBJ2-2
cdr3_nt: TGTGCCAGCAGCTCCGGGACTAGGGTGAACACCGGGGAGCTGTTTTTT
cdr3_aa: CASSSGTRVNTGELFF

v_call: TRBV7-7
d_call: TRBD2
clone_size: once
j_call: TRBJ2-1
cdr3_nt: TGTGCTAGCAGCCCGACGGTGAGCGGGAGGCAGTTCTTC
cdr3_aa: CASSPTVSGRQFF

v_call: TRBV5-4
d_call: TRBD1
clone_size: .
j_call: TRBJ1-4
cdr3_nt: TGTGCCAGCAGCGAAAAACAGGGGGCGAGCGAAAAACTGTTTTTT
cdr3_aa: CASSEKQGASEKLFF

v_call: TRBV28
d_call: .
clone_size: .
j_call: TRBJ2-5
cdr3_nt: TGTGCCAGCAGTTTAGTCGAGACCCAGTACTTC
cdr3_aa: CASSLVETQYF

v_call: TRBV5-3
d_call: TRBD1
clone_size: .
j_call: TRBJ1-5
cdr3_nt: TGTGCCAGAAGCTTTGGGGGACAGCGCCATAGCAATCAGCCCCAGCATTTT
cdr3_aa: CARSFGGQRHSNQPQHF

v_call: TRBV18
d_call: TRBD1
clone_size: .
j_call: TRBJ1-3
cdr3_nt: TGTGCCAGCTCACCCACCAGTTCGGGACAGGGGGCATCTGGAAACACCATATATTTT
cdr3_aa: CASSPTSSGQGASGNTIYF

v_call: TRBV18
d_call: .
clone_size: .
j_call: TRBJ2-5
cdr3_nt: TGTGCCAGCTCACCCCAACAAGAGACCCAGTACTTC
cdr3_aa: CASSPQQETQYF

v_call: TRBV2
d_call: TRBD1
clone_size: .
j_call: TRBJ1-5
cdr3_nt: TGTGCCAGCAGTGAAATGGCAGGGGGGTACAATCAGCCCCAGCATTTT
cdr3_aa: CASSEMAGGYNQPQHF

v_call: TRBV7-9
d_call: .
clone_size: .
j_call: TRBJ1-5
cdr3_nt: TGTGCCAGCAGCCCAGTCGGGAGCAATCAGCCCCAGCATTTT
cdr3_aa: CASSPVGSNQPQHF

v_call: TRBV2
d_call: TRBD1
clone_size: .
j_call: TRBJ1-5
cdr3_nt: TGTGCCAGCAGGGTTGGGACAGGGAAAAATCAGCCCCAGCATTTT
cdr3_aa: CASRVGTGKNQPQHF

v_call: TRBV4-1
d_call: .
clone_size: .
j_call: TRBJ2-2
cdr3_nt: TGCGCCAGCAGCCAGACGGGTAGGAACACCGGGGAGCTGTTTTTT
cdr3_aa: CASSQTGRNTGELFF

v_call: TRBV7-6
d_call: .
clone_size: .
j_call: TRBJ2-1
cdr3_nt: TGTGCCAGCAGCTTAGCCTTCCCCTCCGGGGCAATTTTTGAGCAGTTCTTC
cdr3_aa: CASSLAFPSGAIFEQFF

v_call: TRBV5-4
d_call: TRBD1
clone_size: .
j_call: TRBJ2-7
cdr3_nt: TGTGCCAGCAGCACCAACAGGGGGCAGTACGAGCAGTACTTC
cdr3_aa: CASSTNRGQYEQYF

v_call: TRBV10-3
d_call: .
clone_size: .
j_call: TRBJ1-2
cdr3_nt: TGTGCCATCAGTGAGTTACAGGGAAGAGGCTACACCTTC
cdr3_aa: CAISELQGRGYTF

v_call: TRBV4-1
d_call: TRBD2
clone_size: .
j_call: TRBJ2-3
cdr3_nt: TGCGCCAGCAGCCAAGATAGTAAGCGGGAGCGCACAGATACGCAGTATTTT
cdr3_aa: CASSQDSKRERTDTQYF

v_call: TRBV5-4
d_call: TRBD1
clone_size: .
j_call: TRBJ1-1
cdr3_nt: TGTGCCAGCAGCGCGGGACAGGCGAACACTGAAGCTTTCTTT
cdr3_aa: CASSAGQANTEAFF

v_call: TRBV5-4
d_call: .
clone_size: .
j_call: TRBJ2-1
cdr3_nt: TGTGCCAGCAGCTTTGCGACAAACAATGAGCAGTTCTTC
cdr3_aa: CASSFATNNEQFF

v_call: TRBV20-1
d_call: .
clone_size: .
j_call: TRBJ2-1
cdr3_nt: TGCAGTGCTAGTGACTACAATGAGCAGTTCTTC
cdr3_aa: CSASDYNEQFF

v_call: TRBV9
d_call: .
clone_size: .
j_call: TRBJ2-5
cdr3_nt: TGTGCCAGCAGCGTAGCGCCCCAAGAGACCCAGTACTTC
cdr3_aa: CASSVAPQETQYF

v_call: TRBV11-3
d_call: .
clone_size: .
j_call: TRBJ2-3
cdr3_nt: TGTGCCAGCAGCTCGCGACAGGGAGGGGATACGCAGTATTTT
cdr3_aa: CASSSRQGGDTQYF

v_call: TRBV19
d_call: .
clone_size: .
j_call: TRBJ2-2
cdr3_nt: TGTGCCAGTAGTATTCGACAAATCGAGGATTCCGGGGAGCTGTTTTTT
cdr3_aa: CASSIRQIEDSGELFF

v_call: TRBV7-9
d_call: .
clone_size: .
j_call: TRBJ1-3
cdr3_nt: TGTGCCAGCAGCCTGGAAGGGGCAGTGAAGAACACCATATATTTT
cdr3_aa: CASSLEGAVKNTIYF

v_call: TRBV25-1
d_call: TRBD2
clone_size: .
j_call: TRBJ2-1
cdr3_nt: TGTGCCAGCACAACATCACTAGCGGGAAGGAATGAGCAGTTCTTC
cdr3_aa: CASTTSLAGRNEQFF

v_call: TRBV2
d_call: .
clone_size: .
j_call: TRBJ2-5
cdr3_nt: TGTGCCAGCAGTGTCCAGGCGGAGACCCAGTACTTC
cdr3_aa: CASSVQAETQYF

v_call: TRBV7-8
d_call: TRBD1
clone_size: .
j_call: TRBJ2-2
cdr3_nt: TGTGCCAGCAGTCCGACAGGGGGCACGGTTAACACCGGGGAGCTGTTTTTT
cdr3_aa: CASSPTGGTVNTGELFF

v_call: TRBV4-1
d_call: .
clone_size: .
j_call: TRBJ2-1
cdr3_nt: TGCGCCAGCAGCCAAGAGCAGCGGCTTGTTAAAGGTGGCGAGCAGTTCTTC
cdr3_aa: CASSQEQRLVKGGEQFF

v_call: TRBV5-4
d_call: TRBD2
clone_size: .
j_call: TRBJ2-5
cdr3_nt: TGTGCCAGCAGCTTCCGACTAGCGGGAGTGGGGGAGACCCAGTACTTC
cdr3_aa: CASSFRLAGVGETQYF

v_call: TRBV7-9
d_call: TRBD1
clone_size: .
j_call: TRBJ1-4
cdr3_nt: TGTGCCAGCAGCCCCGAGGGACAGGGGTCTGAAAAACTGTTTTTT
cdr3_aa: CASSPEGQGSEKLFF

v_call: TRBV30
d_call: .
clone_size: .
j_call: TRBJ2-5
cdr3_nt: TGTGCCTCCACTCTGGCAGCTGCCCAAGAGACCCAGTACTTC
cdr3_aa: CASTLAAAQETQYF

v_call: TRBV9
d_call: .
clone_size: .
j_call: TRBJ1-3
cdr3_nt: TGTGCCAGCAGCGAGGGGCATTTCCCTGGAAACACCATATATTTT
cdr3_aa: CASSEGHFPGNTIYF

v_call: TRBV2
d_call: .
clone_size: .
j_call: TRBJ2-2
cdr3_nt: TGTGCCAGCAGTGTGACGGGGGGCAACACCGGGGAGCTGTTTTTT
cdr3_aa: CASSVTGGNTGELFF

v_call: TRBV28
d_call: TRBD1
clone_size: .
j_call: TRBJ2-7
cdr3_nt: TGTGCCAGCAACCGACAGGGCTCCTACGAGCAGTACTTC
cdr3_aa: CASNRQGSYEQYF

v_call: TRBV27
d_call: .
clone_size: .
j_call: TRBJ1-1
cdr3_nt: TGTGCCAGCAGTTTTCTGGACGGAAGCCGAGCTTTCTTT
cdr3_aa: CASSFLDGSRAFF

v_call: TRBV19
d_call: .
clone_size: .
j_call: TRBJ2-3
cdr3_nt: TGTGCCAGTAGTCCGGACCCCAGCGGCACAGATACGCAGTATTTT
cdr3_aa: CASSPDPSGTDTQYF

v_call: TRBV21-1
d_call: .
clone_size: .
j_call: TRBJ1-1
cdr3_nt: TGTGCCAGCAGCAATTTGGGCAAGAGGGCATCGGGGACTGAAGCTTTCTTT
cdr3_aa: CASSNLGKRASGTEAFF

v_call: TRBV27
d_call: TRBD2
clone_size: .
j_call: TRBJ2-3
cdr3_nt: TGTGCCAGCAGTTCCCCGGGACTAGCCACAGATACGCAGTATTTT
cdr3_aa: CASSSPGLATDTQYF

v_call: TRBV20-1
d_call: TRBD1
clone_size: .
j_call: TRBJ2-7
cdr3_nt: TGCAGTGCGGGACAGGTTTACGAGCAGTACTTC
cdr3_aa: CSAGQVYEQYF

v_call: TRBV4-1
d_call: .
clone_size: .
j_call: TRBJ2-1
cdr3_nt: TGCGCCAGCAGCCAAGACCCAAGTCCCATCTACAATGAGCAGTTCTTC
cdr3_aa: CASSQDPSPIYNEQFF

v_call: TRBV5-1
d_call: TRBD2
clone_size: .
j_call: TRBJ2-1
cdr3_nt: TGCGCCAGCAGCTTGGCCCCGGGGGGAAACAATGAGCAGTTCTTC
cdr3_aa: CASSLAPGGNNEQFF

v_call: TRBV5-1
d_call: .
clone_size: .
j_call: TRBJ2-3
cdr3_nt: TGCGCCAGCAGCTTGGAGATGGGGTACGTGGGACTGTATTTT
cdr3_aa: CASSLEMGYVGLYF

v_call: TRBV2
d_call: .
clone_size: .
j_call: TRBJ1-4
cdr3_nt: TGTGCCAGCAGTGAACAACACGTGGGGGGTGAAAAACTGTTTTTT
cdr3_aa: CASSEQHVGGEKLFF

v_call: TRBV30
d_call: .
clone_size: .
j_call: TRBJ2-3
cdr3_nt: TGTGCCTGGAGTTTTGACGGGAGTAAGGCAAATACGCAGTATTTT
cdr3_aa: CAWSFDGSKANTQYF

v_call: TRBV5-1
d_call: TRBD1
clone_size: few
j_call: TRBJ1-2
cdr3_nt: TGCGCCAGCAGCGTAACAGGGGATTACGGCTACACCTTC
cdr3_aa: CASSVTGDYGYTF

v_call: TRBV7-6
d_call: .
clone_size: .
j_call: TRBJ2-2
cdr3_nt: TGTGCCAGCAGGGTGGGCACCGGGGAGCTGTTTTTT
cdr3_aa: CASRVGTGELFF

v_call: TRBV6-1
d_call: TRBD2
clone_size: .
j_call: TRBJ2-5
cdr3_nt: TGTGCCAGCAGGGGTTGGGGACTAGCGCAAGAGACCCAGTACTTC
cdr3_aa: CASRGWGLAQETQYF

v_call: TRBV18
d_call: .
clone_size: .
j_call: TRBJ2-5
cdr3_nt: TGTGCCAGCTCACCACAGAGAACGGGCACCCAGTACTTC
cdr3_aa: CASSPQRTGTQYF

v_call: TRBV4-1
d_call: .
clone_size: .
j_call: TRBJ2-4
cdr3_nt: TGCGCCAGCAGCCAAGGGGTCATTCAGTACTTC
cdr3_aa: CASSQGVIQYF

v_call: TRBV11-2
d_call: TRBD2
clone_size: .
j_call: TRBJ2-1
cdr3_nt: TGTGCCAGCAGCTTATTCGTCGGAACGGGAGGATCGAATGAGCAGTTCTTC
cdr3_aa: CASSLFVGTGGSNEQFF

v_call: TRBV7-8
d_call: .
clone_size: .
j_call: TRBJ2-3
cdr3_nt: TGTGCCAGCAGCCTGGGACGGACAGATACGCAGTATTTT
cdr3_aa: CASSLGRTDTQYF

v_call: TRBV4-1
d_call: .
clone_size: .
j_call: TRBJ2-2
cdr3_nt: TGCGCCAGCAGCCAAAGTGCGGTCGACGGGGAGCTGTTTTTT
cdr3_aa: CASSQSAVDGELFF